Sequencing of this T cell receptor (beta chain) was carried out in a study of cytomegalovirus exposure and HLA in healthy donors. Findings of the study overall: Of the V segments, some could not be distinguished, including TRBV6-2 and TRBV6-3, and were excluded.

The study ran its PCR with 60 Vbeta and 13 Jbeta primers. Assay used: immunoSEQ multiplex PCR; TCRdb lists only in-frame clones, some missing. The repertoire holds approximately 240,000 clones, with approximately 84% as singletons. The CDR3 is made up of 13 amino acids. Deletions cut 8 bases from V and 2 bases from J, with 12 bases between. Germline V gene sequence: CDR1 MGHDK, CDR2 SYGVNS. Regarding this clone: Its specificity is unknown.

Sequenced input: PBMCs. The clonotype originates from a woman aged 40-49 years in good health and CMV-seronegative. The chain uses TRBV25-1 and TRBJ2-5, with D tentatively TRBD2 (6 bases). CDR3 DNA: TGTGCCAGCTACGGGGGAGTGCAAGAGACCCAGTACTTC. Translating gives CASYGGVQETQYF.